The 14 T cell receptor beta chains presented below share a single source sample, sequenced in a study of molecular identifiers for immune sequencing clone quantification. One entry per CDR3 protein, called by TCRdb with MiXCR from the PCR reads. The data hold more than 550,000 distinct CDR3 sequences, with approximately 24% observed a single time. The sequenced material came from naive CD8+ T cells from blood, with Jurkat cell RNA spiked in. Subset noted: FACS-sorted CD8+CD4-CCR7+CD45RA+ naive T cells. The receptors were gathered from a human donor in good health. Some libraries in this study had Jurkat cell RNA spiked in.

The J gene is TRBJ2-1, the V gene TRBV24-1; 8 bases are a match to TRBD1. CDR1 and CDR2 (germline): KGHDR, SFDVKD. With 3 bases clipped from V and 9 bases from J, the junction kept 9 bases outside the gene matches. This CDR3 region has 15 residues. CDR3 nucleotide sequence: TGTGCCACCAGTGATCTAGGACAGGGTACCGGTGAGCAGTTCTTC. This gives the protein CATSDLGQGTGEQFF.

This chain links TRBV11-2 with TRBJ2-7, with D possibly matching TRBD1 (5 bases). CDR1 SGHAT and CDR2 FQNNGV come from the germline V gene. This CDR3 contains 14 residues. V lost 1 base to trimming and J lost 4 bases, with 11 bases between them. The CDR3 DNA reads as TGTGCCAGCAGCTTAGCGGTGGGGCAGTACGAGCAGTACTTC. This encodes CASSLAVGQYEQYF.

This clonotype was counted between two and nine times. This sequence joins TRBV2 and TRBJ1-2, with D possibly being TRBD1 (5 bases). Per the germline V gene, CDR1 is SNHLY and CDR2 is FYNNEI. The CDR3 is made up of 15 amino acids. The V end was cut by 6 bases, the J end by 4 bases, with 18 bases between. For the CDR3, the DNA is TGTGCCAGCAGGGAATCGAGGGGAGTTACCTATGGCTACACCTTC. Its translation is CASRESRGVTYGYTF.

This clonotype appeared many times. J is TRBJ2-7 and V is TRBV7-9; 12 bases agree with TRBD1. The J segment lost 5 bases and the V segment lost 6 bases, leaving 5 bases of the junction unmatched. The germline CDR1 and CDR2 sequences are SEHNR and FQNEAQ (reference sequence). This CDR3 is 14 amino acids long. Written as DNA, the CDR3 is TGTGCCAGCAGTTTGGGACAGGGGGCGGACGAGCAGTACTTC. Amino acids: CASSLGQGADEQYF. The full variable domain, its missing parts supplied by reference TRBV7-9 and TRBJ2-7, is DTGVSQNPRHKITKRGQNVTFRCDPISEHNRLYWYRQTLGQGPEFLTYFQNEAQLEKSRLLSDRFSAERPKGSFSTLEIQRTEQGDSAMYLCASSLGQGADEQYFGPGTRLTVT.

There are many counts of this clonotype. The chain uses TRBV4-1 and TRBJ1-1, with 7 bases that match TRBD1. Germline-derived CDR1 and CDR2 are MGHRA and YSYEKL. The CDR3 extends over 14 amino acids. V lost 2 bases, J lost 5 bases, and 5 bases stayed unmatched. As DNA, the CDR3 is TGCGCCAGCAGCCAACGACAGGGTGTGACTGAAGCTTTCTTT. Translation gives CASSQRQGVTEAFF.

Notes on this clonotype: A much bigger clone sits one base away, suggesting this may be a read error. This chain joins TRBV5-1 and TRBJ2-3; TRBD2 aligns across 10 bases. With 3 bases clipped from V and 4 bases from J, the junction kept 8 bases outside the gene matches. The length of the CDR3 is 16 residues. Looked up from germline, CDR1 is SGHRS and CDR2 is YFSETQ. The CDR3 sequence: CASSWPSGRGSDTQYF. The DNA of the CDR3 is TGCGCCAGCAGCTGGCCTAGCGGGAGAGGATCAGATACGCAGTATTTT.

Remarks on this clonotype: A read error is possible here, since a much larger clone lies one base away. The gene calls are TRBV7-9 and TRBJ2-7; a weak D match, TRBD2 (6 bases). The length of the CDR3 is 14 residues. CDR1 is SEHNR, CDR2 FQNEAQ, per germline (reference sequence). CDR3 sequence: CAGSPRDSAYEQYF. DNA of the CDR3: TGTGCCGGCAGCCCCAGGGACTCTGCCTACGAGCAGTACTTC.

This clonotype showed up many times. V and J are TRBV9 and TRBJ2-7; 11 bases match TRBD1. The germline gives CDR1 SGDLS, CDR2 YYNGEE. J lost 6 bases, V lost 4 bases, and 6 bases had no gene match. The CDR3 covers 14 residues. The CDR3 DNA follows: TGTGCCAGCAGCCCAGGACAGGGGGCCGTCGAGCAGTACTTC. It yields the protein CASSPGQGAVEQYF.

This clonotype has a handful of counts. The chain employs TRBV4-1 and TRBJ2-1; 9 nucleotides match TRBD2. The CDR3 sequence is 16 residues long. Germline CDR1 is MGHRA and CDR2 is YSYEKL. Unmatched junction bases numbered 9, after V lost 1 base and J lost 8 bases. Here the CDR3 DNA reads TGCGCCAGCAGCCAAGCGTTGCTAGCGGGGTGGGATGAGCAGTTCTTC. Translated, it gives CASSQALLAGWDEQFF.

V is TRBV6-5 and J is TRBJ2-2, with D tentatively TRBD2 (5 bases). V was clipped by 2 bases and J by 1 base, with 8 bases between them. Germline V gene data show CDR1 as MNHEY and CDR2 as SVGAGI. CDR3 length equals 15 residues. The CDR3 sequence is CASSYARENTGELFF. For the CDR3, the DNA is TGTGCCAGCAGTTACGCGAGGGAGAACACCGGGGAGCTGTTTTTT.

This clonotype occurred many times. V gene TRBV7-9 combines with J gene TRBJ2-7; D unresolved. Germline V CDR1 and CDR2: SEHNR, FQNEAQ (reference sequence). V lost 3 bases and J 1 base, leaving 7 bases between the germline ends. This CDR3 has 13 amino acids. CDR3 amino acids: CASSFAGSYEQYF. The CDR3, as DNA: TGTGCCAGCAGCTTTGCTGGTTCCTACGAGCAGTACTTC.

About this clonotype itself: One end of the junction varies from germline; a read error may be responsible. The CDR3: CASSLVLAPSTDAQYF. The CDR3 region has the DNA TGTGCCAGCAGCTTAGTTCTAGCGCCGAGCACAGATGCGCAGTATTTT. The rearrangement uses TRBV7-2 and TRBJ2-3; the D gene is possibly TRBD2 (6 bases). This CDR3 spans 16 amino acids. Germline loops: CDR1 SGHTA, CDR2 FQGNSA.

This clonotype showed up many times. The rearrangement links TRBV27 to TRBJ2-3; 9 bases align to TRBD2. Per the germline V gene, CDR1 is MNHEY and CDR2 is SMNVEV (reference sequence). The CDR3 has 16 amino acids. Unmatched junction bases numbered 8, after V lost 5 bases and J lost 2 bases. CDR3 in amino acids: CASSLLERGATDTQYF. CDR3 nucleotide sequence: TGTGCCAGCAGTCTGCTAGAGCGGGGGGCCACAGATACGCAGTATTTT.

The V gene is TRBV6-2 or TRBV6-3, the J gene TRBJ2-7; D gene uncertain. V was shortened by 2 bases and J by 0 bases, with 11 bases between the two germline ends. This CDR3 spans 15 amino acids. Germline loops: CDR1 MNHEY, CDR2 SVGEGT. This chain's CDR3 is CASSYAERGSYEQYF. CDR3 coding DNA: TGTGCCAGCAGTTACGCGGAGCGCGGCTCCTACGAGCAGTACTTC.